A selection of T cell receptor beta chains follows, all from one sample in a study of CD8+CD57+ T cells in acquired aplastic anemia. A single record per CDR3 protein comes from TCRdb applying MiXCR to the reads. The sample has more than 150,000 distinct CDR3 sequences, about half seen once. The sequenced sample was sorted CD4+, CD8+, or CD8+CD57+ T cells (not recorded which) from PBMCs. The receptors here all came from a human donor with aplastic anemia. The CDR3 runs from the conserved cysteine through the conserved F or W. The D gene is left open where the match is weak. Size tells how often a clone was seen (once, few, many) or the class of an expanded clone, and some rows leave it out.

CDR3 protein | CDR3 DNA | D gene | clone size | J gene | V gene
CASSQPPWQASYGYTF | TGTGCCAGCAGCCAGCCCCCGTGGCAGGCCAGCTATGGCTACACCTTC | - | many | TRBJ1-2 | TRBV7-8
CAISESVGGGRLSEAFF | TGTGCCATCAGTGAGTCGGTGGGGGGAGGGCGGTTATCTGAAGCTTTCTTT | - | - | TRBJ1-1 | TRBV10-3
CSARTGDTEAFF | TGCAGTGCTAGAACAGGGGACACTGAAGCTTTCTTT | TRBD1 | many | TRBJ1-1 | TRBV20-1
CASSLQRLNTEAFF | TGTGCCAGCAGCTTACAGCGCTTGAACACTGAAGCTTTCTTT | - | - | TRBJ1-1 | TRBV7-2
CATSRDPSGGFYNEQFF | TGTGCCACCAGCAGAGACCCTAGCGGGGGCTTCTACAATGAGCAGTTCTTC | TRBD2 | many | TRBJ2-1 | TRBV15
CSASSQGGGDTQYF | TGCAGTGCTAGTAGCCAGGGGGGTGGGGATACGCAGTATTTT | - | many | TRBJ2-3 | TRBV20-1
CASSLGGLSNQPQHF | TGTGCCAGCAGCTTGGGGGGGCTTAGCAATCAGCCCCAGCATTTT | - | many | TRBJ1-5 | TRBV7-2
CASSQGGLWADTQYF | TGTGCCAGCAGCCAGGGGGGGCTCTGGGCCGATACGCAGTATTTT | - | - | TRBJ2-3 | TRBV4-2
CASSLAPRGGSNQPQHF | TGTGCCAGCAGCTTAGCGCCAAGGGGTGGAAGCAATCAGCCCCAGCATTTT | - | - | TRBJ1-5 | TRBV7-2
CASSLAGATNEKLFF | TGCGCCAGCAGCTTGGCCGGGGCAACTAATGAAAAACTGTTTTTT | - | many | TRBJ1-4 | TRBV5-1
CASSLQVETQYF | TGTGCCAGCAGCTTACAGGTAGAGACCCAGTACTTC | - | few | TRBJ2-5 | TRBV7-2
CASSIDGAGSDSPLHF | TGTGCCAGTAGTATAGACGGGGCAGGGAGTGATTCACCCCTCCACTTT | - | many | TRBJ1-6 | TRBV19
CATSDIDRPEELFF | TGTGCCACCAGTGACATCGACAGGCCGGAGGAACTGTTTTTT | - | - | TRBJ1-4 | TRBV24-1
CASSVGVSNQPQHF | TGTGCCAGCAGCGTCGGGGTTAGCAATCAGCCCCAGCATTTT | - | few | TRBJ1-5 | TRBV10-3
CASSTGQGQTEQYF | TGTGCCAGCAGCACCGGACAGGGACAGACGGAGCAGTACTTC | TRBD1 | - | TRBJ2-7 | TRBV5-4
CASSYPGFNQPQHF | TGTGCCAGCAGTTACCCCGGGTTTAATCAGCCCCAGCATTTT | - | many | TRBJ1-5 | TRBV6-5
CASSGDGEQYF | TGTGCCAGCAGCGGGGACGGCGAGCAGTACTTC | - | few | TRBJ2-7 | TRBV7-9
CASSSSTGGETQYF | TGTGCCAGCAGCTCATCTACAGGGGGAGAGACCCAGTACTTC | TRBD1 | many | TRBJ2-5 | TRBV7-2
CASSVEDIGIGNTEAFF | TGTGCCAGCAGCGTAGAGGACATAGGGATAGGAAACACTGAAGCTTTCTTT | - | many | TRBJ1-1 | TRBV9
CASSAGGTFQETQYF | TGTGCCAGCAGCGCTGGAGGGACATTCCAAGAGACCCAGTACTTC | - | many | TRBJ2-5 | TRBV7-6
CASSLKPRETQYF | TGTGCCAGCAGCTTAAAGCCGCGAGAGACCCAGTACTTC | - | - | TRBJ2-5 | TRBV7-2
CASSQEIGQPQHF | TGTGCCAGCAGCCAAGAAATTGGTCAGCCCCAGCATTTT | - | many | TRBJ1-5 | TRBV6-4
CASSPTTSGSNYEQYF | TGCGCCAGCAGCCCTACGACTAGCGGGAGTAACTACGAGCAGTACTTC | TRBD2 | many | TRBJ2-7 | TRBV5-1
CASRVSRGTEAFF | TGTGCCAGCAGAGTGAGCCGGGGCACTGAAGCTTTCTTT | - | few | TRBJ1-1 | TRBV7-8
CASSFIPGELFF | TGTGCCAGCAGCTTTATACCCGGGGAGCTGTTTTTT | - | - | TRBJ2-2 | TRBV7-3
CATSSESVGGYEQYF | TGTGCCACCAGCAGTGAATCAGTGGGGGGCTACGAGCAGTACTTC | - | - | TRBJ2-7 | TRBV15
CASSAWDNTEAFF | TGTGCCAGCAGTGCCTGGGATAACACTGAAGCTTTCTTT | - | - | TRBJ1-1 | TRBV6-4
CASSLLNGANVLTF | TGTGCCAGCAGTCTCCTGAATGGGGCCAACGTCCTGACTTTC | - | few | TRBJ2-6 | TRBV28
CASSTAGTYEQYF | TGTGCCAGTAGTACTGCAGGGACCTACGAGCAGTACTTC | - | - | TRBJ2-7 | TRBV19
CATSAAPGQPYEQYF | TGTGCCACCAGTGCCGCACCGGGACAGCCCTACGAGCAGTACTTC | TRBD1 | - | TRBJ2-7 | TRBV24-1
CASTKGHLNSPLHF | TGTGCCAGCACCAAAGGACACCTTAATTCACCCCTCCACTTT | - | many | TRBJ1-6 | TRBV6-1
CASRLGTSGGLFF | TGTGCCAGTAGGCTCGGGACTAGCGGGGGGCTGTTTTTT | TRBD2 | - | TRBJ2-2 | TRBV19
CSATTSGSFEQYF | TGCAGTGCTACGACTAGCGGGAGTTTCGAGCAGTACTTC | TRBD2 | - | TRBJ2-7 | TRBV20-1
CASSPGTSGGVSYEQYF | TGTGCCAGCAGCCCGGGGACTAGCGGAGGGGTCTCCTACGAGCAGTACTTC | TRBD2 | many | TRBJ2-7 | TRBV4-2
CSARVPGRLKETQYF | TGCAGTGCTAGAGTGCCGGGACGCCTCAAAGAGACCCAGTACTTC | - | - | TRBJ2-5 | TRBV20-1